Listed here are 24 T cell receptor beta chains from one sample, sequenced in a study of response to subunit inactivated influenza vaccine. Via MiXCR, TCRdb re-called the RT-PCR reads, giving one row per CDR3 protein. The repertoire includes hundreds of thousands of distinct CDR3 sequences, over 9.5% of them detected once, and roughly 10% sits in the top ten. The sample was PBMCs from blood, taken on the day of vaccination. The receptors stem from a man aged 45-65 years who received an inactivated influenza vaccine.

This clonotype was observed at least ten times. The rearrangement uses TRBV29-1 and TRBJ2-1; the D call may be TRBD1 or TRBD2 (6 bases each). Trimming removed 1 base at V and 11 bases at J, with 18 bases between. The CDR3 covers 14 residues. Germline CDR1 and CDR2: SQVTM and ANQGSEA. CDR3 protein: CSVEGGGTPGQQFF. CDR3 nucleotide sequence: TGCAGCGTTGAAGGAGGGGGGACCCCCGGGCAGCAGTTCTTC.

This sequence joins TRBV18 and TRBJ2-2, with unresolved D. The V end lost 2 bases, the J end lost 9 bases, and 7 bases lay between the germline ends. Germline V gene sequence: CDR1 KGHSH, CDR2 LQKENI. The CDR3 length is 12 residues. CDR3 nucleotide sequence: TGTGCCAGCTCACCAATTCCCCGGGAGCTGTTTTTT. This encodes CASSPIPRELFF.

V is TRBV18 and J is TRBJ1-1; D is unresolved. The CDR3 runs to 13 residues. CDR1 KGHSH and CDR2 LQKENI come from the germline V gene. The V and J ends lost 2 bases and 0 bases respectively, with 4 bases between them. The CDR3 is CASSPKVNTEAFF. CDR3 in DNA: TGTGCCAGCTCACCAAAGGTGAACACTGAAGCTTTCTTT.

Many counts were recorded for this clonotype. The CDR3 region has the DNA TGCAGTGCTAGCGGGACGAGCTCCTACGAGCAGTACTTC. It yields the protein CSASGTSSYEQYF. V is TRBV20-1 and J is TRBJ2-7; the D call may be TRBD1 or TRBD2 (5 bases each). The CDR3 is made up of 13 amino acids. Trimming removed 3 bases from V and 0 bases from J, with 9 bases in between. CDR1 is DFQATT, CDR2 SNEGSKA, per germline (reference sequence).

This clonotype was recorded a few times. The chain couples TRBV7-9 to TRBJ1-1; 10 nucleotides line up with TRBD1. This CDR3 region has 13 residues. CDR1 and CDR2 from the germline V gene are SEHNR and FQNEAQ (reference sequence). Germline trimming cut 6 bases from V and 3 bases from J; bases unmatched to any gene: 1. CDR3 sequence reads: CASRTGGDTEAFF. In DNA form, the CDR3 reads TGTGCCAGCAGGACAGGGGGCGACACTGAAGCTTTCTTT.

This clonotype was observed a few times. This chain joins TRBV2 and TRBJ1-1; D is uncertain. The CDR3 sequence is 12 residues long. Germline CDR1 and CDR2: SNHLY and FYNNEI. V was pared by 6 bases and J by 0 bases, with 5 bases between. This CDR3 reads CASRELNTEAFF. The CDR3 DNA sequence: TGTGCCAGCAGGGAACTGAACACTGAAGCTTTCTTT. Full variable domain (remainder filled in from reference TRBV2 and TRBJ1-1): EPEVTQTPSHQVTQMGQEVILRCVPISNHLYFYWYRQILGQKVEFLVSFYNNEISEKSEIFDDQFSVERPDGSNFTLKIRSTKLEDSAMYFCASRELNTEAFFGQGTRLTVV.

The V call is TRBV11-2, the J call TRBJ2-1; the match to TRBD2 covers 9 bases. The germline V gene encodes CDR1 SGHAT and CDR2 FQNNGV. CDR3 length equals 16 residues. V was clipped by 3 bases and J by 7 bases; unmatched bases: 10. The CDR3, as DNA: TGTGCCAGCAGCTTCCAGAGGCTAGCGGGGTTAAATGAGCAGTTCTTC. The encoded protein is CASSFQRLAGLNEQFF.

The chain uses TRBV18 and TRBJ2-5; D is unclear. Between the trimmed V and J ends, which lost 5 bases and 5 bases, there was a span of 21 bases. This CDR3 comprises 16 residues. From germline, CDR1 is KGHSH and CDR2 LQKENI. CDR3 bases: TGTGCCAGCTCATCCCTGACCCCTGTGCTTCCCGAGACCCAGTACTTC. It yields the protein CASSSLTPVLPETQYF.

This clonotype turned up a few times. J is TRBJ2-1 and V is TRBV20-1, with unresolved D. Germline V CDR1 and CDR2: DFQATT, SNEGSKA (reference sequence). This CDR3 has 14 amino acids. V gave up 3 bases and J gave up 2 bases, with 11 bases separating them. Here the CDR3 DNA reads TGCAGTGCTAGTTTAGTAGTCCCCTACAATGAGCAGTTCTTC. Encoded protein: CSASLVVPYNEQFF.

This clonotype occurred once. The chain couples TRBV5-1 to TRBJ2-1, with a weak D call TRBD2 (6 bases). This CDR3 contains 16 residues. Looked up from germline, CDR1 is SGHRS and CDR2 is YFSETQ. V lost 3 bases, J lost 5 bases, and 18 bases lay in between. CDR3 sequence reads: CASSSPPGVWDNEQFF. The DNA for the CDR3 is TGCGCCAGCAGCTCGCCCCCGGGGGTTTGGGACAATGAGCAGTTCTTC. The variable domain in full, completed from reference TRBV5-1 and TRBJ2-1, reads KAGVTQTPRYLIKTRGQQVTLSCSPISGHRSVSWYQQTPGQGLQFLFEYFSETQRNKGNFPGRFSGRQFSNSRSEMNVSTLELGDSALYLCASSSPPGVWDNEQFFGPGTRLTVL.

This clonotype was found many times. The chain has TRBV20-1 and TRBJ1-1; possibly TRBD1 for D (6 bases). This CDR3 comprises 15 residues. CDR1 is DFQATT, CDR2 SNEGSKA, per germline (reference sequence). The germline V and J ends were trimmed by 5 bases and 5 bases, with 21 bases remaining between them. The CDR3 DNA reads as TGCAGTGCTCCCCCTGGGGGACAAGTAATTACTGAAGCTTTCTTT. Protein: CSAPPGGQVITEAFF.

This clonotype was picked up a small number of times. V usage is TRBV29-1 and J usage is TRBJ2-5; D unresolved. The length of the CDR3 is 12 residues. Per the germline V gene, CDR1 is SQVTM and CDR2 is ANQGSEA. V was shortened by 7 bases and J by 3 bases, with 12 bases between the two germline ends. The DNA of the CDR3 is TGCAGCGCATGGACGGATGAAGAGACCCAGTACTTC. This sequence encodes CSAWTDEETQYF. The full variable domain, rest sourced from reference TRBV29-1 and TRBJ2-5, is SAVISQKPSRDICQRGTSLTIQCQVDSQVTMMFWYRQQPGQSLTLIATANQGSEATYESGFVIDKFPISRPNLTFSTLTVSNMSPEDSSIYLCSAWTDEETQYFGPGTRLLVL.

This clonotype was found a few times. The rearrangement uses TRBV18 and TRBJ1-4; TRBD1 might be the D (5 bases). Germline lookup yields CDR1 KGHSH and CDR2 LQKENI. The V end was cut by 4 bases, the J end by 5 bases, with 14 bases between. The CDR3 has 15 amino acids. The CDR3 loop is CASSLAGTANEKLFF. For the CDR3, the DNA is TGTGCCAGCTCACTGGCCGGGACGGCGAATGAAAAACTGTTTTTT.

The V call is TRBV20-1, the J call TRBJ2-7, with TRBD1 as a possible D gene (5 bases). This CDR3 is 16 amino acids long. The germline V gene has CDR1 DFQATT and CDR2 SNEGSKA (reference sequence). V was cut by 0 bases and J by 4 bases, with 19 bases left in between. CDR3 sequence reads: CSARDKESGRYYEQYF. CDR3 sequence (DNA): TGCAGTGCTAGAGATAAGGAGTCAGGGCGGTATTACGAGCAGTACTTC.

This clonotype was detected only a few times. J is TRBJ1-1 and V is TRBV6-5; tentatively, D is TRBD1 (5 bases). Trimming removed 2 bases from V and 1 base from J, with 8 bases in between. The CDR3 extends over 14 amino acids. CDR1 and CDR2 from the germline V gene are MNHEY and SVGAGI. CDR3 residues: CASSYRGQNTEAFF. DNA of the CDR3: TGTGCCAGCAGTTACCGAGGACAGAACACTGAAGCTTTCTTT.

In nucleotides, the CDR3 is TGCGCCAGCAGCCTACAGCGGGAGAACTACGAGCAGTACTTC. This translates into CASSLQRENYEQYF. The chain recombines TRBV5-1 with TRBJ2-7; 8 bases line up with TRBD2. This CDR3 is 14 amino acids long. Germline V gene lookup returns CDR1 SGHRS and CDR2 YFSETQ. With V trimmed by 4 bases and J by 3 bases, 6 bases remained unmatched. Full variable domain (outside the CDR3, taken from reference TRBV5-1 and TRBJ2-7): KAGVTQTPRYLIKTRGQQVTLSCSPISGHRSVSWYQQTPGQGLQFLFEYFSETQRNKGNFPGRFSGRQFSNSRSEMNVSTLELGDSALYLCASSLQRENYEQYFGPGTRLTVT.

This clonotype was found many times. The chain employs TRBV28 and TRBJ2-5, with 8 bases aligning to TRBD1. This CDR3 comprises 14 residues. Germline assignment: CDR1 MDHEN and CDR2 SYDVKM. Germline trimming cut 3 bases from V and 5 bases from J; bases unmatched to any gene: 5. CDR3 in DNA: TGTGCCAGCAGTTTCCTGACAGGGGATGAGACCCAGTACTTC. Protein: CASSFLTGDETQYF.

V usage is TRBV18 and J usage is TRBJ2-3; D is unclear. The CDR3 loop spans 14 amino acids. V lost 3 bases, J lost 2 bases, and 9 bases lay in between. Germline lookup yields CDR1 KGHSH and CDR2 LQKENI. The CDR3 region is CASSPGSPTDTQYF. CDR3 sequence (DNA): TGTGCCAGCTCACCGGGCTCTCCCACAGATACGCAGTATTTT.

The rearrangement uses TRBV30 and TRBJ1-6; D gene unclear. Trimming took 0 bases from V and 9 from J, leaving 9 bases between them. CDR1 is GTSNPN, CDR2 SVGIG, per germline (reference sequence). The CDR3 consists of 13 residues. CDR3 region: CAWSVERFSPLHF. CDR3 DNA sequence: TGTGCCTGGAGTGTAGAACGGTTTTCACCCCTCCACTTT.

Details on this clonotype: The junction and the germline gene differ at one end; a read error may be behind it. This rearrangement joins TRBV7-2 to TRBJ1-4; D ambiguous. Germline CDR1 reads SGHTA; CDR2 reads FQGNSA. CDR3 length equals 14 residues. Here the CDR3 DNA reads TGTGCCAGCAGCCGAGGTCGGGGTAATGAAAAACCGTTTTTT. Its translation: CASSRGRGNEKPFF.

The chain is built from TRBV12-3 or TRBV12-4 and TRBJ2-1; 9 nucleotides match TRBD2. This CDR3 is 16 amino acids long. The junction had 2 bases not matched to a gene; V was cut back by 0 bases and J by 2 bases. The CDR3 here is CASSLARGGPYNEQFF. CDR3 in DNA: TGTGCCAGCAGTTTAGCGCGGGGGGGCCCCTACAATGAGCAGTTCTTC.

Ten or more counts support this clonotype. This chain connects TRBV6-2 or TRBV6-3 to TRBJ2-1; D not resolved. Trimming took off 4 bases at V and 2 bases at J, with 18 bases between the two ends. CDR1 and CDR2 (germline): MNHEY, SVGEGT. The length of the CDR3 is 17 residues. The CDR3 reads CASSSVRLHYAYNEQFF. CDR3 nucleotides: TGTGCCAGCAGTTCTGTGCGTCTTCATTACGCCTACAATGAGCAGTTCTTC.

In this sample, this clonotype turned up a few times. In DNA, the CDR3 is TGTGCCAGCAGCAAACAAAAAAACATTCAGTACTTC. Translated: CASSKQKNIQYF. The chain links TRBV5-5 to TRBJ2-4; no reliable D call. The germline V gene encodes CDR1 SGHKS and CDR2 YYEKEE (reference sequence). V lost 4 bases and J 4 bases, leaving 6 bases between the germline ends. This CDR3 spans 12 amino acids.

Turning to this clonotype: A much larger clone sits a single nucleotide away, making a read error possible. The chain carries TRBV12-3 or TRBV12-4 and TRBJ2-7; the D is unclear. V lost 6 bases, J lost 6 bases, and 15 bases lay in between. This CDR3 has 13 residues. DNA of the CDR3: TGTGCCAGCAGCCCAGGATGGGCAGGCGAGCAGTACTTC. Its protein product is CASSPGWAGEQYF.